The TCR beta chain described here comes from a study of cytomegalovirus exposure and HLA in healthy donors. The overall study: Early released data had about 85 million unique TCRs, all coming from HLA-typed donors. Study-wide findings and caveats: Per published reports, the classifier diagnosed cytomegalovirus status with high specificity and sensitivity. After further analysis at a later stage, roughly 16,000 TCR beta sequences were associated with HLA alleles at 0.05 false discovery rate.

With 60 Vbeta and 13 Jbeta primers, the PCR was carried out. The protocol was immunoSEQ multiplex PCR, while the TCRdb copy is restricted to in-frame clones and leaves out a portion. This table has about 110,000 clones, just over 70% appearing once. Comment on this clone: The antigen is undetermined.

Looked up from germline, CDR1 is SQVTM and CDR2 is ANQGSEA. V was shortened by 1 base and J by 5 bases, with 8 bases between the two germline ends. The CDR3 loop spans 12 amino acids. Sequenced: PBMCs. This sequence joins TRBV29-1 and TRBJ2-5; D not resolved. This receptor was obtained from a boy between 5 and 17 years old in good health and CMV-seronegative. The chain's CDR3 is CSVEVVSETQYF. The CDR3 nucleotides are TGCAGCGTTGAAGTAGTATCTGAGACCCAGTACTTC.